This TCR beta chain was obtained from a study of technical replicates of blood from a few donors. The CDR3 runs to 13 residues. CDR1 and CDR2 from the germline V gene are MNHEY and SMNVEV (reference sequence). V was pared by 5 bases and J by 0 bases, with 8 bases between. Some clones are missing from TCRdb's copy, which holds only in-frame ones; the method was immunoSEQ multiplex PCR. The repertoire includes about 81,000 clones, about 94% of them detected once, and roughly 0.36% sits in the top ten. This sequence joins TRBV27 and TRBJ2-7; no clear D. The receptor's source is a human donor in good health. Sequenced material: T cells isolated from PBMCs. CDR3 sequence (DNA): TGTGCCAGCAGTCCCTACCTCTCCTACGAGCAGTACTTC. As protein: CASSPYLSYEQYF.